Listed below are T cell receptor beta chains from one sample, sequenced in a study of blood T cell repertoires in COVID-19. Measured with immunoSEQ multiplex PCR; TCRdb has only the in-frame clones, and not every one. The sample includes 150,000 to 170,000 clones, approximately 85% of them seen just once. Input material: peripheral blood. Receptor source: a man in his sixties with COVID-19, enrolled during active disease. The CDR3 runs from the conserved cysteine through the conserved F or W.

TRBJ1-3 TRBV7-2 CASSPPPGDSGNTIYF
TRBJ2-3 TRBV5-5 CASSPGTGLATDTQYF
TRBJ1-4 TRBV5-1 CASSLGTQQGKEKLFF
TRBJ2-5 TRBV19 CASSIPTGVLQETQYF
TRBJ1-1 TRBV27 CAVAANTEAFF
TRBJ2-7 TRBV4-3 CASRPDTQRNEQYF
TRBJ2-7 TRBV7-2 CASSPGTVTYEQYF
TRBJ1-3 TRBV7-2 CASSAGAKGTGNTIYF
TRBJ1-1 TRBV19 CASSPTWNTEAFF
TRBJ2-7 TRBV2 CASSAPRSPYEQYF
TRBJ1-2 TRBV7-2 CASSPYLTDNYGYTF
TRBJ2-1 TRBV7-2 CASSLVSLAGIPNEQFF
TRBJ1-5 TRBV27 CASSLGTGGGNQPQHF
TRBJ1-2 TRBV18 CASSPDRGFLGYTF
TRBJ1-2 TRBV7-2 CASSITFQGNGYTF
TRBJ2-4 TRBV7-9 CASSLGASGGQNIQYF
TRBJ1-1 TRBV2 CASSAQGSKMNTEAFF
TRBJ2-5 TRBV18 CASSVGLAETQYF
TRBJ2-3 TRBV7-3 CASSFKPALAGVQDTQYF
TRBJ2-1 TRBV4-2 CASSQDRGGAYNEQFF
TRBJ1-2 TRBV19 CASSIVETVNYGYTF